These T cell receptor beta chains were read from a single sample in a study of blood T cell repertoires in COVID-19. Assay used: immunoSEQ multiplex PCR; TCRdb lists only in-frame clones, some missing. The table shows just under 300,000 clones, with about 88% occurring only once. The sample was peripheral blood. The source is a man between 65 and 80 years old with acute or convalescent COVID-19. The CDR3 runs from the conserved cysteine through the conserved F or W. Fields, in order: D gene, J gene, clone size, V gene, CDR3 DNA, CDR3 protein. D genes are given only for firm matches. Some rows have no size entry. The others give once, few or many, or a class for an expanded clone.

d_gene: -; j_gene: TRBJ2-7; abundance: -; v_gene: TRBV4-1; CDR3nt: TGCGCCAGCAGCCAAGGGTCCGGGGTTTACGAGCAGTACTTC; CDR3aa: CASSQGSGVYEQYF
d_gene: -; j_gene: TRBJ2-7; abundance: -; v_gene: TRBV28; CDR3nt: TGTGCCAGCAGATGGGGCCCGACCTACGAGCAGTACTTC; CDR3aa: CASRWGPTYEQYF
d_gene: -; j_gene: TRBJ1-1; abundance: once; v_gene: TRBV5-4; CDR3nt: TGTGCCAGCAGCTTGGCCCCGGGGGGCGGTCCTGAAGCTTTCTTT; CDR3aa: CASSLAPGGGPEAFF
d_gene: -; j_gene: TRBJ2-7; abundance: -; v_gene: TRBV21-1; CDR3nt: TGTGCCAGCAGCAAGGGGGCTGGGACTAGCTACGAGCAGTACTTC; CDR3aa: CASSKGAGTSYEQYF
d_gene: TRBD2; j_gene: TRBJ2-2; abundance: -; v_gene: TRBV28; CDR3nt: TGTGCCAGCAGAGGGGCTAGCGGGGGGGCTAAGGACGGGGAGCTGTTTTTT; CDR3aa: CASRGASGGAKDGELFF
d_gene: -; j_gene: TRBJ1-1; abundance: -; v_gene: TRBV20-1; CDR3nt: TGCAGTGCTAGTATTATCAGGGCTAACACTGAAGCTTTCTTT; CDR3aa: CSASIIRANTEAFF
d_gene: -; j_gene: TRBJ2-7; abundance: few; v_gene: TRBV4-1; CDR3nt: TGCGCCAGCAGCCAAGAAGCAGCGACCTACGAGCAGTACTTC; CDR3aa: CASSQEAATYEQYF
d_gene: TRBD1; j_gene: TRBJ1-3; abundance: -; v_gene: TRBV5-8; CDR3nt: TGTGCCAGCAGAGATGTGACAGGGGCGGCTGGAAACACCATATATTTT; CDR3aa: CASRDVTGAAGNTIYF
d_gene: TRBD1; j_gene: TRBJ2-3; abundance: few; v_gene: TRBV9; CDR3nt: TGTGCCAGCAGCGTAAGACAGGGGGCCTCAGATACGCAGTATTTT; CDR3aa: CASSVRQGASDTQYF
d_gene: -; j_gene: TRBJ2-5; abundance: -; v_gene: TRBV7-9; CDR3nt: TGTGCCAGCAGCTTAGCGGACAGACACCAAGAGACCCAGTACTTC; CDR3aa: CASSLADRHQETQYF
d_gene: -; j_gene: TRBJ1-1; abundance: -; v_gene: TRBV19; CDR3nt: TGTGCCAGTAGTAGGGGGAGGCTCACTGAAGCTTTCTTT; CDR3aa: CASSRGRLTEAFF
d_gene: -; j_gene: TRBJ1-1; abundance: -; v_gene: TRBV10-3; CDR3nt: TGTGCCATCAGTGAGTCGACGCGGAATGAAGCTTTCTTT; CDR3aa: CAISESTRNEAFF
d_gene: -; j_gene: TRBJ1-6; abundance: -; v_gene: TRBV19; CDR3nt: TGTGCCAGTAGTACCAGGGTAGATGGGTCGGCACCCCTCCACTTT; CDR3aa: CASSTRVDGSAPLHF
d_gene: TRBD1; j_gene: TRBJ1-5; abundance: -; v_gene: TRBV6-1; CDR3nt: TGTGCCAGCAGTCAGGGACAGGGGGCATATCAGCCCCAGCATTTT; CDR3aa: CASSQGQGAYQPQHF
d_gene: -; j_gene: TRBJ1-1; abundance: -; v_gene: TRBV11-3; CDR3nt: TGTGCCAGCAGCTTAGGCCTGGAGACTGAAGCTTTCTTT; CDR3aa: CASSLGLETEAFF
d_gene: TRBD1; j_gene: TRBJ1-1; abundance: -; v_gene: TRBV6-5; CDR3nt: TGTGCCAGCAGTAGGACAGGGAGGAACACTGAAGCTTTCTTT; CDR3aa: CASSRTGRNTEAFF
d_gene: -; j_gene: TRBJ1-2; abundance: -; v_gene: TRBV4-2; CDR3nt: TGTGCCAGCAGCCCCAGGGATGTGGATGGCTACACCTTC; CDR3aa: CASSPRDVDGYTF